Following are 27 T cell receptor beta chains from one sample sequenced in a study of blood T cells in healthy people across ages. The use of a sample-barcoded 5' primer and a J-beta primer mix characterized a second PCR of roughly 6 to 11 cycles. One entry per CDR3 protein results from TCRdb running MiXCR on the 5' RACE reads. The table lists 550,000 to 600,000 distinct CDR3 sequences, around half of them singletons, with around 24% in the top ten. The sample was blood. These receptor sequences come from a man of 80 years or more in good health.

This clonotype was seen a handful of times. The J gene is TRBJ2-5, the V gene TRBV19; D remains ambiguous. CDR1 LNHDA and CDR2 SQIVND come from the germline V gene (reference sequence). The CDR3 extends over 13 amino acids. V lost 7 bases to trimming and J lost 5 bases, with 14 bases between them. The CDR3 DNA is TGTGCCAGTATGGTCAGGAATGGGGAGACCCAGTACTTC. Residues: CASMVRNGETQYF.

The chain is built from TRBV20-1 and TRBJ1-3, with TRBD1 as a possible D gene (6 bases). V was trimmed by 0 bases and J by 4 bases, leaving 10 bases between them. The germline gives CDR1 DFQATT, CDR2 SNEGSKA (reference sequence). This CDR3 contains 14 residues. The CDR3 loop is CSARDGGRGNTIYF. In DNA, the CDR3 is TGCAGTGCTAGAGATGGGGGCAGGGGAAACACCATATATTTT.

Concerning this clonotype: The junction departs from the called germline gene at one end, perhaps through a read error. The chain joins TRBV5-1 to TRBJ2-3; a weak D match, TRBD2 (5 bases). The CDR3 runs 16 residues. Germline V gene sequence: CDR1 SGHRS, CDR2 YFSETQ. CDR3 DNA sequence: TGCGCCAGCAGTTTGGATGGACTGGCGGGCACAGATACGCAGTATTTT. It translates to CASSLDGLAGTDTQYF.

The chain joins TRBV2 to TRBJ1-5, with D possibly matching TRBD1 (5 bases). V gave up 4 bases and J gave up 10 bases, with 8 bases separating them. This CDR3 is built from 11 residues. CDR1 and CDR2 from the germline V gene are SNHLY and FYNNEI. CDR3 sequence: CASSGDGPQHF. CDR3 sequence (DNA): TGTGCCAGCAGTGGGGACGGACCCCAGCATTTT. Together with reference TRBV2 and TRBJ1-5, the CDR3 gives the full variable domain: EPEVTQTPSHQVTQMGQEVILRCVPISNHLYFYWYRQILGQKVEFLVSFYNNEISEKSEIFDDQFSVERPDGSNFTLKIRSTKLEDSAMYFCASSGDGPQHFGDGTRLSIL.

The chain links TRBV3-1 to TRBJ2-7; 7 bases agree with TRBD2. V shed 0 bases, J shed 3 bases, and the junction held 5 bases outside the gene matches. Germline assignment: CDR1 LGHDT and CDR2 YNNKEL (reference sequence). This CDR3 is 15 amino acids long. The CDR3, as DNA: TGTGCCAGCAGCCAAGAAGGCGGGAGAAGCTACGAGCAGTACTTC. Translating it yields CASSQEGGRSYEQYF.

The chain is built from TRBV30 and TRBJ1-2; 10 positions agree with TRBD1. With V trimmed by 4 bases and J by 4 bases, 6 bases remained unmatched. Germline CDR1 and CDR2: GTSNPN and SVGIG (reference sequence). The CDR3 is made up of 14 amino acids. The CDR3 here is CAWTPDRGSYGYTF. The CDR3 coding sequence is TGTGCCTGGACCCCGGACAGGGGGTCCTATGGCTACACCTTC.

This clonotype appeared once. CDR3 sequence (DNA): TGCGCCAGCAGCTTGGAGGGGGAATATGGCTACACCTTC. Protein: CASSLEGEYGYTF. The chain joins TRBV5-1 to TRBJ1-2, with a tentative D call TRBD1 (6 bases). The CDR3 covers 13 residues. The germline V and J ends were trimmed by 0 bases and 5 bases, with 8 bases remaining between them. CDR1 is SGHRS, CDR2 YFSETQ, per germline.

The V and J genes are TRBV5-1 and TRBJ2-3; possible D gene TRBD1, 6 bases. Germline CDR1 SGHRS, CDR2 YFSETQ. Trimming pared 4 bases from V and 2 bases from J, leaving 8 bases between. The CDR3 runs to 13 residues. The CDR3 nucleotides read TGCGCCAGCAGCAACAGGGTCACAGATACGCAGTATTTT. Its protein product is CASSNRVTDTQYF.

The chain carries TRBV20-1 and TRBJ2-6; no clear D gene. The CDR3 is made up of 17 amino acids. V gave up 3 bases and J gave up 2 bases, with 17 bases separating them. Germline V gene data show CDR1 as DFQATT and CDR2 as SNEGSKA (reference sequence). The CDR3 DNA reads as TGCAGTGCTAGTGACGGCACCATTGGAACTGGGGCCAACGTCCTGACTTTC. Translating gives CSASDGTIGTGANVLTF.

This clonotype was detected only a few times. This chain links TRBV6-5 with TRBJ2-1; 7 nucleotides line up with TRBD2. CDR3 length: 17 residues. Trimming at V came to 0 bases and at J to 4 bases, leaving 9 bases not matched to a gene. The germline V gene encodes CDR1 MNHEY and CDR2 SVGAGI. CDR3 sequence reads: CASSYSWRGKGYNEQFF. The CDR3 DNA sequence: TGTGCCAGCAGTTACTCTTGGCGGGGGAAAGGTTACAATGAGCAGTTCTTC.

This clonotype has a handful of counts. The rearrangement links TRBV9 to TRBJ2-3, with D perhaps matching TRBD2 (5 bases). The CDR3 runs 14 residues. Germline CDR1 is SGDLS and CDR2 is YYNGEE. V lost 0 bases to trimming and J lost 6 bases, with 11 bases between them. As DNA, the CDR3 is TGTGCCAGCAGCGTAGCCAGCGGAAGGGATACGCAGTATTTT. Translated: CASSVASGRDTQYF.

This rearrangement joins TRBV7-3 to TRBJ2-1, with TRBD1 matching over 7 bases. Germline CDR1 reads SGHTA; CDR2 reads FQGTGA. CDR3 length equals 13 residues. V lost 3 bases and J lost 8; bases outside the gene matches: 4. CDR3 region: CASSLTGLDEQFF. The DNA for the CDR3 is TGTGCCAGCAGCTTGACAGGGTTGGATGAGCAGTTCTTC.

The V gene is TRBV5-6, the J gene TRBJ2-7; D gene ambiguous. The V and J ends lost 0 bases and 5 bases respectively, with 12 bases between them. CDR1 is SGHDT and CDR2 is YYEEEE in the germline V gene. This CDR3 comprises 14 residues. As DNA, the CDR3 is TGTGCCAGCAGCTTGGGACACTACTCGAACGAGCAGTACTTC. Translating it yields CASSLGHYSNEQYF. The full variable domain, in which reference TRBV5-6 and TRBJ2-7 provide the parts outside the CDR3, is DAGVTQSPTHLIKTRGQQVTLRCSPKSGHDTVSWYQQALGQGPQFIFQYYEEEERQRGNFPDRFSGHQFPNYSSELNVNALLLGDSALYLCASSLGHYSNEQYFGPGTRLTVT.

This clonotype occurred once. This CDR3 is missing its conserved last phenylalanine or tryptophan, likely due to a read error. The chain recombines TRBV7-2 with TRBJ2-4; 8 nucleotides line up with TRBD2. V lost 4 bases to trimming and J lost 3 bases; unmatched junction nucleotides: 14. CDR1 SGHTA and CDR2 FQGNSA come from the germline V gene. The CDR3 has 18 amino acids. The CDR3 DNA sequence: TGTGCCAGCAGCTCCTCGCGGGGGGCCACAGCCCTCAAAAACATTCAGTACTTA. This encodes CASSSSRGATALKNIQYL.

The chain joins TRBV15 to TRBJ2-2; possibly TRBD1 for D (6 bases). From germline, CDR1 is LNHNV and CDR2 YYDKDF (reference sequence). This CDR3 has 14 residues. With 5 bases removed from V and 4 bases from J, the gap between germline ends came to 11 bases. The CDR3 DNA is TGTGCCACCAGCGAAACAGGGACCACCGGGGAGCTGTTTTTT. Translation: CATSETGTTGELFF.

The rearrangement links TRBV7-2 to TRBJ1-2, with D possibly being TRBD1 (6 bases). The germline V and J ends were trimmed by 6 bases and 2 bases, with 13 bases remaining between them. Germline V gives CDR1 SGHTA, CDR2 FQGNSA. The CDR3 loop spans 14 amino acids. This CDR3 reads CASRSGTTNYGYTF. The DNA of the CDR3 is TGTGCCAGCAGGTCCGGGACAACCAACTATGGCTACACCTTC. Full variable domain (remainder filled in from reference TRBV7-2 and TRBJ1-2): GAGVSQSPSNKVTEKGKDVELRCDPISGHTALYWYRQSLGQGLEFLIYFQGNSAPDKSGLPSDRFSAERTGGSVSTLTIQRTQQEDSAVYLCASRSGTTNYGYTFGSGTRLTVV.

This clonotype was observed many times. J is TRBJ2-1 and V is TRBV6-6; 7 nucleotides align to TRBD1. CDR3 length: 13 residues. Trimming removed 6 bases from V and 8 bases from J; junction bases left unmatched: 7. The germline V gene encodes CDR1 MNHNY and CDR2 SVGAGI (reference sequence). CDR3 amino acids: CASRNSDRHEQFF. In DNA form, the CDR3 reads TGTGCCAGCAGAAACTCGGACAGGCATGAGCAGTTCTTC.

This clonotype was seen a handful of times. This chain links TRBV2 with TRBJ2-1, with 7 bases lining up with TRBD1. V gave up 4 bases and J gave up 4 bases; unmatched junction bases: 1. CDR1 and CDR2 from the germline V gene are SNHLY and FYNNEI. CDR3 size: 13 residues. In DNA form, the CDR3 reads TGTGCCAGCAGTGGGGACAGATACAATGAGCAGTTCTTC. Translation: CASSGDRYNEQFF.

This clonotype was seen more than once but under ten times. The rearrangement uses TRBV5-1 and TRBJ2-5; 7 nucleotides align to TRBD2. Per germline, CDR1 SGHRS and CDR2 YFSETQ. With V trimmed by 1 base and J by 2 bases, 8 bases remained unmatched. The CDR3 runs 16 residues. This CDR3 reads CASSLNGRVGQETQYF. In DNA, the CDR3 is TGCGCCAGCAGCTTGAATGGGAGGGTAGGGCAAGAGACCCAGTACTTC.

The chain is built from TRBV4-2 and TRBJ1-2; maybe TRBD1 (6 bases). Trimming took off 4 bases at V and 5 bases at J, with 23 bases between the two ends. There are 17 residues in the CDR3. CDR1 and CDR2 from the germline V gene are LGHNA and YNFKEQ. In nucleotides, the CDR3 is TGTGCCAGCAGCCCCCGAAGATCAAGGACAGAGCAGTATGGCTACACCTTC. This sequence encodes CASSPRRSRTEQYGYTF.

This sequence joins TRBV7-9 and TRBJ1-2, with a possible D match to TRBD1 (6 bases). This CDR3 region has 15 residues. The V gene lost 0 bases and the J gene lost 7 bases, with 15 bases spanning the gap. CDR1 SEHNR and CDR2 FQNEAQ come from the germline V gene (reference sequence). The DNA for the CDR3 is TGTGCCAGCAGCTTAGCAGCTTGGCCAGGGGTTGGCTACACCTTC. Translation: CASSLAAWPGVGYTF. Drawing the rest from reference TRBV7-9 and TRBJ1-2, the complete variable domain is DTGVSQNPRHKITKRGQNVTFRCDPISEHNRLYWYRQTLGQGPEFLTYFQNEAQLEKSRLLSDRFSAERPKGSFSTLEIQRTEQGDSAMYLCASSLAAWPGVGYTFGSGTRLTVV.

This clonotype appeared a few times. The gene calls are TRBV5-1 and TRBJ2-3, with 10 bases identical to TRBD2. Per germline, CDR1 SGHRS and CDR2 YFSETQ. The CDR3 has 17 amino acids. V dropped 4 bases and J dropped 6; count of bases not matched to a gene: 14. CDR3 sequence reads: CASSPQGLAGERDTQYF. The CDR3, as DNA: TGCGCCAGCAGCCCCCAGGGGCTAGCGGGAGAACGGGATACGCAGTATTTT. The complete variable domain, with remaining parts taken from reference TRBV5-1 and TRBJ2-3, reads KAGVTQTPRYLIKTRGQQVTLSCSPISGHRSVSWYQQTPGQGLQFLFEYFSETQRNKGNFPGRFSGRQFSNSRSEMNVSTLELGDSALYLCASSPQGLAGERDTQYFGPGTRLTVL.

V is TRBV6-5 and J is TRBJ2-5; D may match TRBD1 or TRBD2 (5 bases each). CDR3 length: 13 residues. Per the germline V gene, CDR1 is MNHEY and CDR2 is SVGAGI. Trimming removed 8 bases at V and 11 bases at J, with 21 bases between. The CDR3 spells CASGRDPYNGQYF. CDR3 DNA sequence: TGTGCCAGCGGAAGGGACCCATACAATGGGCAGTACTTC.

The CDR3 region has the DNA TGTGCCATCGGACCTAACTATGGCTACACCTTC. Amino acid sequence: CAIGPNYGYTF. The chain uses TRBV10-3 and TRBJ1-2; the D is unclear. The CDR3 has 11 residues. Trimming cost V 8 bases and J 0 bases, with 4 bases left between them. Germline assignment: CDR1 ENHRY and CDR2 SYGVKD.

This clonotype has a handful of counts. This rearrangement joins TRBV6-5 to TRBJ1-1; D might be TRBD1 (6 bases). The CDR3 length is 15 residues. Germline CDR1 and CDR2: MNHEY and SVGAGI. V lost 10 bases, J lost 1 base, and 19 bases lay in between. The CDR3 reads CATKLQGLGNTEAFF. CDR3 nucleotides: TGTGCCACAAAACTACAGGGTCTGGGGAACACTGAAGCTTTCTTT.

Regarding this clonotype: This may come from a read error, since a much larger clone is one base off. The CDR3: CANNRGSKGTQYF. The CDR3 nucleotides read TGTGCCAACAACAGGGGGTCGAAAGGGACCCAGTACTTC. V is TRBV6-5 and J is TRBJ2-5, with 8 bases fitting TRBD1. V trimming: 10 bases; J trimming: 7 bases; junction bases outside the gene matches: 11. Germline V gene lookup returns CDR1 MNHEY and CDR2 SVGAGI. The CDR3 totals 13 residues.

Regarding this clonotype: The junction shows a germline mismatch at one end, possibly a read error. V and J are TRBV11-2 and TRBJ2-1; D is uncertain. This CDR3 comprises 14 residues. Germline CDR1 SGHAT, CDR2 FQNNGV. This CDR3 reads CASSLGSSHNEQFF. CDR3 sequence (DNA): TGTGCCAGCAGCTTAGGCAGCTCCCACAATGAGCAGTTCTTC.